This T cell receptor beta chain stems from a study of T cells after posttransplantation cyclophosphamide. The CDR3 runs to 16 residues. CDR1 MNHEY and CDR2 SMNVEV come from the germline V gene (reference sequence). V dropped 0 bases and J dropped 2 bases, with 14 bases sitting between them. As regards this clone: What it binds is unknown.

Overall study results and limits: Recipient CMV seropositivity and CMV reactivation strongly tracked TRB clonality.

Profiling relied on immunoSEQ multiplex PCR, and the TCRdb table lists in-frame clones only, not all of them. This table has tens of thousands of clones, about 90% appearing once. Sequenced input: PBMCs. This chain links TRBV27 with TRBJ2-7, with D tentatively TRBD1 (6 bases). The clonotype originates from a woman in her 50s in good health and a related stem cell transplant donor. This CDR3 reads CASSLSGWGQTYEQYF. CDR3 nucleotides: TGTGCCAGCAGTTTATCCGGCTGGGGACAAACCTACGAGCAGTACTTC.